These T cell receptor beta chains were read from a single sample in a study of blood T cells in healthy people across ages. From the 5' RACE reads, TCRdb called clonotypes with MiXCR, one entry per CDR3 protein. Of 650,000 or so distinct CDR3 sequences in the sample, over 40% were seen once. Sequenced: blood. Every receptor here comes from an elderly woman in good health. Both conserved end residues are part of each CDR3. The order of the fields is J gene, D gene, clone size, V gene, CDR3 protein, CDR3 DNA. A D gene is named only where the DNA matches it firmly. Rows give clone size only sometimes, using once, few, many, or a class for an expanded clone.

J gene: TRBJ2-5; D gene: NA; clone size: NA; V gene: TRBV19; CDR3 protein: CANSMGTSPETQYF; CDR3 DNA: TGTGCCAATAGTATGGGGACATCGCCGGAGACCCAGTACTTC
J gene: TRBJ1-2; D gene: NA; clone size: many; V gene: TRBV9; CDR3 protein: CASSSPGRGMDYGYTF; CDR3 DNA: TGTGCCAGCAGCTCCCCAGGGAGGGGTATGGACTATGGCTACACCTTC
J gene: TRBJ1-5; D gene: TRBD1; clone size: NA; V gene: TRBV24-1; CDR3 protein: CATSDPRTGLNQPQHF; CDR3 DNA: TGTGCCACCAGTGACCCCAGGACAGGGCTTAATCAGCCCCAGCATTTT
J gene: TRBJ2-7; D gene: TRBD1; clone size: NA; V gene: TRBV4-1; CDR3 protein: CASSPRAHGTGGPDEQYF; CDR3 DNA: TGCGCCAGCAGCCCAAGGGCCCACGGGACAGGAGGACCCGACGAGCAGTACTTC
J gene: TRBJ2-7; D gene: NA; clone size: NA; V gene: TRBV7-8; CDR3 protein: CASSPRGSTVYEQYF; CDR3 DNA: TGTGCCAGCAGCCCAAGAGGATCGACAGTGTACGAGCAGTACTTC
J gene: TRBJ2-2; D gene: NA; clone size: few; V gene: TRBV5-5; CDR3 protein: CASSLFLGQTNTGELFF; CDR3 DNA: TGTGCCAGCAGCTTATTCTTGGGGCAGACGAACACCGGGGAGCTGTTTTTT
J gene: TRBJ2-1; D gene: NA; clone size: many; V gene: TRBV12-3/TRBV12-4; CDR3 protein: CASTPTRLVIDEQFF; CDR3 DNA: TGTGCCAGCACCCCCACGAGACTAGTGATCGATGAGCAGTTCTTC
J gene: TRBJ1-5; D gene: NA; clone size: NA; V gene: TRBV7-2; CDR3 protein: CASSPQGPPQHF; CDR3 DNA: TGTGCCAGCAGCCCCCAGGGCCCGCCCCAGCATTTT
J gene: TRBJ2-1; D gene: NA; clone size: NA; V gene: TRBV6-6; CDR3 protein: CASSYNRNSYNEQFF; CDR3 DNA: TGTGCCAGCAGTTATAATCGGAACTCCTACAATGAGCAGTTCTTC
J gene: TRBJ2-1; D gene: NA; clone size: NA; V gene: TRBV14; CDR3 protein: CASSQATGTNIYNEQFF; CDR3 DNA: TGTGCCAGCAGCCAAGCGACCGGGACAAACATATACAATGAGCAGTTCTTC
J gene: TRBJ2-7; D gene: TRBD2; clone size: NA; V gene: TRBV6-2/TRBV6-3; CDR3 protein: CASSYPDLAGVNEQYF; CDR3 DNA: TGTGCCAGCAGTTACCCGGACCTAGCGGGAGTTAACGAGCAGTACTTC
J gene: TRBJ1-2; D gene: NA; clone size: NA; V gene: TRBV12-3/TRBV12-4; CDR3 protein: CASSLMGSPNYGYTF; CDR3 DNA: TGTGCCAGCAGTTTAATGGGCAGCCCTAACTATGGCTACACCTTC
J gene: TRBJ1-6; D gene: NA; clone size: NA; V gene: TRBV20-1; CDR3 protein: CSATPPQGRANSPLHF; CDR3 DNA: TGCAGTGCTACCCCTCCCCAGGGTAGGGCTAATTCACCCCTCCACTTT
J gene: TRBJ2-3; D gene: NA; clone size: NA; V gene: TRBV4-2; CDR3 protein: CASSQVRASTDTQYF; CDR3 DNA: TGTGCCAGCAGCCAGGTACGAGCGAGCACAGATACGCAGTATTTT
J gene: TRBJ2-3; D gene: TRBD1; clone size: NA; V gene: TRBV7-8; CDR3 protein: CASSEQGVSTDTQYF; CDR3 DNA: TGTGCCAGCAGCGAACAGGGGGTGAGCACAGATACGCAGTATTTT
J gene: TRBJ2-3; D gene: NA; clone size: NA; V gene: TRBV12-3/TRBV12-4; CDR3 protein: CASSFFGGSADTQYF; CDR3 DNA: TGTGCCAGCAGTTTCTTCGGAGGCAGCGCAGATACGCAGTATTTT
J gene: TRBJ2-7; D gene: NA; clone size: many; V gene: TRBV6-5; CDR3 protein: CASSLGGGSYEQYF; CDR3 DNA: TGTGCCAGCAGTCTAGGGGGGGGTTCCTACGAGCAGTACTTC
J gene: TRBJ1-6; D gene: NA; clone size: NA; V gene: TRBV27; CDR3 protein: CTSSLGVGGRGSPLHF; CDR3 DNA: TGTACCAGCAGTTTGGGGGTCGGGGGGAGAGGTTCACCCCTCCACTTT